The entry below gives a single TCR beta chain sequence along with its context. Its specificity is unknown. This specimen belongs to a study of T-cell reconstitution after alpha-beta-depleted transplantation in children. Germline CDR1 is KGHDR and CDR2 is SFDVKD. V dropped 4 bases and J dropped 3; count of bases not matched to a gene: 7. This CDR3 comprises 16 residues. Whole-study findings and limits: Several hundred expanded graft clones reportedly supplied alpha-beta T cells about two months after transplant. The authors attributed T-cell counts and diversity one year after transplant mostly to newly produced T cells. Day-60 TCRbeta diversity that was high in some patients was derived from surviving recipient T cells and thymic progenitors.

Unique molecular identifiers were incorporated when the TCRbeta library was constructed. Each CDR3 protein gets one entry after TCRdb re-called the PCR reads with MiXCR. The table includes 700,000 to 950,000 distinct CDR3 sequences, roughly 15% detected once. This sequence originates from a male patient younger than 18 who had a stem cell transplant for acute lymphoblastic leukemia, so the T cells may come from the graft donor. The sequences come from PBMCs, mostly from graft donor cells, collected 360 days after TCRalphabeta/CD19-depleted stem cell transplant. The gene calls are TRBV24-1 and TRBJ2-2; 7 nucleotides match TRBD2. The CDR3 DNA sequence: TGTGCCACCAGTGACCCTCTAGCGGACTACACCGGGGAGCTGTTTTTT. Its protein is CATSDPLADYTGELFF.